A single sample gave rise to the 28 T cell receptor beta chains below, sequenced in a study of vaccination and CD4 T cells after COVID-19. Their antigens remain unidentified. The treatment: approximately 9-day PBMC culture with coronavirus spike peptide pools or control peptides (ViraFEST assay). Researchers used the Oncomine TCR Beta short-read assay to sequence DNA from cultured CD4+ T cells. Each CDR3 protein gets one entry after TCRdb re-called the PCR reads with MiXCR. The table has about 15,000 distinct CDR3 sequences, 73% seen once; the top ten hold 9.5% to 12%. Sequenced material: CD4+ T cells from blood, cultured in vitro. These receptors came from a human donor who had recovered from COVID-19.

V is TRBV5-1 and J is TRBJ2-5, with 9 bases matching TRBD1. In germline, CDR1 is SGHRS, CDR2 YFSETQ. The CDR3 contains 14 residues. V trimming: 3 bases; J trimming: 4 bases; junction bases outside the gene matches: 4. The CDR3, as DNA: TGCGCCAGCAGCTCGGGGACAGGGAGAGAGACCCAGTACTTC. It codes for CASSSGTGRETQYF.

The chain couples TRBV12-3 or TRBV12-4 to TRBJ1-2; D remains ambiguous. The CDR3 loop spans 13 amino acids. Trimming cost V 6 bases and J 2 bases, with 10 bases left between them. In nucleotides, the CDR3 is TGTGCCAGCAGGACTCAGGTGAACTATGGCTACACCTTC. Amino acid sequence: CASRTQVNYGYTF.

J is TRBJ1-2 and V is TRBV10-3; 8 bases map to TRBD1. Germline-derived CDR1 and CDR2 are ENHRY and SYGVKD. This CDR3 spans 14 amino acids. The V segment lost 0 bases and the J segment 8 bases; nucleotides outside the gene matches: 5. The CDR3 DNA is TGTGCCATCAGTGAGTCTGTACAGGGGGACGGCTACACCTTC. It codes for CAISESVQGDGYTF.

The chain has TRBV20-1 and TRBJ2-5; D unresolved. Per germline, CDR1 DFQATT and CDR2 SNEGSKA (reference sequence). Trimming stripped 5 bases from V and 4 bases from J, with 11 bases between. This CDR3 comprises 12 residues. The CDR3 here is CSARPSSETQYF. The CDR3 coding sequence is TGCAGTGCTCGTCCCTCTTCAGAGACCCAGTACTTC.

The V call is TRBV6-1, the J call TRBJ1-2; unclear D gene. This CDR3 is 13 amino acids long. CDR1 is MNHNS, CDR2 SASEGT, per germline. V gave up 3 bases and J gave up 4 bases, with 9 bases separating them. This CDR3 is CASSENIGYGYTF. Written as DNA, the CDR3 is TGTGCCAGCAGTGAGAATATCGGCTATGGCTACACCTTC.

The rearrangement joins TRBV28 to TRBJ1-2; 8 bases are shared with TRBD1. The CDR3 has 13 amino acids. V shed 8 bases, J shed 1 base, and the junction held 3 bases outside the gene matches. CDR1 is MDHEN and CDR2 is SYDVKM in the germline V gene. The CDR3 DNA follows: TGTGCCAGCTGGACAGGGAGTAACTATGGCTACACCTTC. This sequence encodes CASWTGSNYGYTF.

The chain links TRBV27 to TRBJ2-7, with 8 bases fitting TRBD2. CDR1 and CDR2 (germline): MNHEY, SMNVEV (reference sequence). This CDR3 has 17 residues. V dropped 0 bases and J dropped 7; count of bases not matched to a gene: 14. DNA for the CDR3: TGTGCCAGCAGTTTATCCGCCTTAGCGGGAAGAGTGGGAGAGCAGTACTTC. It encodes CASSLSALAGRVGEQYF.

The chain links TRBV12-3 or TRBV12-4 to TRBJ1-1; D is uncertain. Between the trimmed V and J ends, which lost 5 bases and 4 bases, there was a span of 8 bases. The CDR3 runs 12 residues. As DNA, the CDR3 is TGTGCCAGCAGTCCCCGTACCACTGAAGCTTTCTTT. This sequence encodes CASSPRTTEAFF.

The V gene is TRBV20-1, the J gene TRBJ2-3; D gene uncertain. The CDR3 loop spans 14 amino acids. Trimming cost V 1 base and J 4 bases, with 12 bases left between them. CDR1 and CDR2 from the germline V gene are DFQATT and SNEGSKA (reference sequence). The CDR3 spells CSARAHRLADTQYF. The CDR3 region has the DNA TGCAGTGCTAGAGCCCACCGACTTGCAGATACGCAGTATTTT.

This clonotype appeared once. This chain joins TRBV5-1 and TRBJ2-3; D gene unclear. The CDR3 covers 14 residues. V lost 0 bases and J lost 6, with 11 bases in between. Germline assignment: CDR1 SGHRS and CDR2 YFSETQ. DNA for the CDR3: TGCGCCAGCAGCTTGGCCAGCCTCACGGATACGCAGTATTTT. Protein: CASSLASLTDTQYF.

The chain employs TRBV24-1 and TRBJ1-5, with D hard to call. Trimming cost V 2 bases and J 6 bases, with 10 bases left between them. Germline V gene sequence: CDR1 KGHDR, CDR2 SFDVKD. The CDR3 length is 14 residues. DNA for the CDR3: TGTGCCACCAGTGATTCTTGGCAGTCTCAGCCCCAGCATTTT. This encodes CATSDSWQSQPQHF.

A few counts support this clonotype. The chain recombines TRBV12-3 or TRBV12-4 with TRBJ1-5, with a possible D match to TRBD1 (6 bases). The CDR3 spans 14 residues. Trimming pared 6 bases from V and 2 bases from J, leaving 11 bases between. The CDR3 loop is CASRPRGGNQPQHF. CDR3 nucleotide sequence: TGTGCCAGCAGGCCCAGGGGCGGCAATCAGCCCCAGCATTTT.

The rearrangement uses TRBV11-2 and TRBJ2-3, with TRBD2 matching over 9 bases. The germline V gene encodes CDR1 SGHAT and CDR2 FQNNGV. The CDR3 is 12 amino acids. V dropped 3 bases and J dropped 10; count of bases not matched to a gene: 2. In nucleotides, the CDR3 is TGTGCCAGCAGCTTCGGACTAGCGTCGCAGTATTTT. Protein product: CASSFGLASQYF.

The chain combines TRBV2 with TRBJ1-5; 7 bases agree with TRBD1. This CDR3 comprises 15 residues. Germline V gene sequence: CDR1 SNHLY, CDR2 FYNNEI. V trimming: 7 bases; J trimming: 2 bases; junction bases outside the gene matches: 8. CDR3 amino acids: CASKRQGGGNQPQHF. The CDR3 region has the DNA TGTGCCAGCAAACGCCAGGGGGGGGGCAATCAGCCCCAGCATTTT.

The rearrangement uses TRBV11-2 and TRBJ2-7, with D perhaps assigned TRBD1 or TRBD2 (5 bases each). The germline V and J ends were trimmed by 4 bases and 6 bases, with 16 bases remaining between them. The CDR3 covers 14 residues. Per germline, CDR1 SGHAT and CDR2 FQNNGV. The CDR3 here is CASSSRGRRGEQYF. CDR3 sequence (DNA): TGTGCCAGCAGCTCACGGGGCCGGCGTGGCGAGCAGTACTTC.

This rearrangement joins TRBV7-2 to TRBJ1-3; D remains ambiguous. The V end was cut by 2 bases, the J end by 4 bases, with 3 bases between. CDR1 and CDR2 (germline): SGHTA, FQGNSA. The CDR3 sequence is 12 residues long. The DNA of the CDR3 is TGTGCCAGCAGCTTACGGGGAAACACCATATATTTT. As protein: CASSLRGNTIYF.

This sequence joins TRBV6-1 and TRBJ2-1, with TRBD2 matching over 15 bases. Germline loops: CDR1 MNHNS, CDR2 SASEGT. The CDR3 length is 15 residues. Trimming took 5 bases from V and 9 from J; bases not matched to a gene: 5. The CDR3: CASSPRTSGRGEQFF. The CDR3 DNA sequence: TGTGCCAGCAGTCCCAGGACTAGCGGGAGGGGTGAGCAGTTCTTC.

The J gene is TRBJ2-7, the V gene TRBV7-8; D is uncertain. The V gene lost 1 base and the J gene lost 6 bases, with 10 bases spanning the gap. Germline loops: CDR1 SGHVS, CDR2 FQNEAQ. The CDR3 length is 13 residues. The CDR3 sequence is CASSLVSRVEQYF. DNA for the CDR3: TGTGCCAGCAGCTTAGTGAGCCGGGTCGAGCAGTACTTC.

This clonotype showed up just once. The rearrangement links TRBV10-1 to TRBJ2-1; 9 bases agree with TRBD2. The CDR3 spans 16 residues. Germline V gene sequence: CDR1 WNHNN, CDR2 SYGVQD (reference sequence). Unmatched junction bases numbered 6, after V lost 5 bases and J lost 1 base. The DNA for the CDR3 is TGCGCCAGCAGTAAGGATAGCGGGAGTTCCTACAATGAGCAGTTCTTC. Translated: CASSKDSGSSYNEQFF.

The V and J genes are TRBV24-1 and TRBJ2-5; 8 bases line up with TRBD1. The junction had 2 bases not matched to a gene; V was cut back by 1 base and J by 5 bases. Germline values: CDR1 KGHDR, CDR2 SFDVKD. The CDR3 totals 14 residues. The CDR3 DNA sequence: TGTGCCACCAGTGATTTCAACAGGGGGGAGACCCAGTACTTC. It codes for CATSDFNRGETQYF.

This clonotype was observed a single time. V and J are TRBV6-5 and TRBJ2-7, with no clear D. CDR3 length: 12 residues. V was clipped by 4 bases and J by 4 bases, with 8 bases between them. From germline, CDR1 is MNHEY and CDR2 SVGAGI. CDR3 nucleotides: TGTGCCAGCAGTTTGGACGGTTACGAGCAGTACTTC. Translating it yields CASSLDGYEQYF.

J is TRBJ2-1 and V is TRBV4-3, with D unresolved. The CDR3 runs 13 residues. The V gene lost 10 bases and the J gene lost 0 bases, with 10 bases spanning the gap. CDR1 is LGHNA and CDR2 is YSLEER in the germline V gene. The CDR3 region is CATSRSSYNEQFF. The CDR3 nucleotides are TGCGCCACGAGTCGTAGCTCCTACAATGAGCAGTTCTTC.

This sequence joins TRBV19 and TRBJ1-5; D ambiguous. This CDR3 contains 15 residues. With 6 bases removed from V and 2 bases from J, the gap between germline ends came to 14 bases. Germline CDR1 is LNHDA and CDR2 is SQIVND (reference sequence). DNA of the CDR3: TGTGCCAGTAGAGGCGGCGGGATGGGCAATCAGCCCCAGCATTTT. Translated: CASRGGGMGNQPQHF.

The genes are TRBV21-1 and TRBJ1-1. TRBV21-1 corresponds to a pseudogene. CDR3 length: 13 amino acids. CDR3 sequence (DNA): TGTGCCAGCAGCATCATGGCGGACACTGAAGCTTTCTTT. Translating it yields CASSIMADTEAFF.

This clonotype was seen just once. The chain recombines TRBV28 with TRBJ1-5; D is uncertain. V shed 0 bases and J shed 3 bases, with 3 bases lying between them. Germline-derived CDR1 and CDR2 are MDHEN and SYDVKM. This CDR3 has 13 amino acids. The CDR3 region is CASSLWLNQPQHF. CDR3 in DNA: TGTGCCAGCAGTTTATGGCTCAATCAGCCCCAGCATTTT. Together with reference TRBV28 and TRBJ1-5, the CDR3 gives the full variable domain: DVKVTQSSRYLVKRTGEKVFLECVQDMDHENMFWYRQDPGLGLRLIYFSYDVKMKEKGDIPEGYSVSREKKERFSLILESASTNQTSMYLCASSLWLNQPQHFGDGTRLSIL.

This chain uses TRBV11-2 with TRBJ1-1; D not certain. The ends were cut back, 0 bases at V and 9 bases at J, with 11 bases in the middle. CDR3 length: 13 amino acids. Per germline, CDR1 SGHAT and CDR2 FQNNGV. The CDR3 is CASSLDLKQQAFF. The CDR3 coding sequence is TGTGCCAGCAGCTTAGATCTAAAGCAGCAAGCTTTCTTT.

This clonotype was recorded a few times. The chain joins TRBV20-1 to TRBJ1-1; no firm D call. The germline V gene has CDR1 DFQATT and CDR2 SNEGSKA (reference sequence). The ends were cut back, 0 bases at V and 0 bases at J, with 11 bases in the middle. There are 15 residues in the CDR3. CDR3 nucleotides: TGCAGTGCTAGAGATCGTCCAGTCCTGAACACTGAAGCTTTCTTT. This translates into CSARDRPVLNTEAFF.

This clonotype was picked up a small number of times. CDR3 sequence: CASSPDVTEAFF. The CDR3 nucleotides read TGTGCCAGCAGTCCAGATGTCACTGAAGCTTTCTTT. The chain is built from TRBV6-1 and TRBJ1-1; unclear D gene. CDR3 length: 12 amino acids. Trimming pared 5 bases from V and 4 bases from J, leaving 8 bases between. Germline CDR1 and CDR2: MNHNS and SASEGT.